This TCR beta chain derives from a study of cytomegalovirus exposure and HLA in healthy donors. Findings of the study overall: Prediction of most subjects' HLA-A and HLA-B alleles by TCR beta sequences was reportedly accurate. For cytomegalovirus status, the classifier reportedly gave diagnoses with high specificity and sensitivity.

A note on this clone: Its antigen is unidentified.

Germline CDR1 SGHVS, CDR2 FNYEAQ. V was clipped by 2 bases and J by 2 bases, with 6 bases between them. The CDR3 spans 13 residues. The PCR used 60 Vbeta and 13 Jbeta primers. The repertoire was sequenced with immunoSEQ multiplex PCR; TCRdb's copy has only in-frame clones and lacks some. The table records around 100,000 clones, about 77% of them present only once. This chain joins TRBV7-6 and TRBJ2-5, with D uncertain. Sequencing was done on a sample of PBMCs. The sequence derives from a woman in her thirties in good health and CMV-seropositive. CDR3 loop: CASSLFQQETQYF. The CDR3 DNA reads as TGTGCCAGCAGCTTATTCCAGCAAGAGACCCAGTACTTC.